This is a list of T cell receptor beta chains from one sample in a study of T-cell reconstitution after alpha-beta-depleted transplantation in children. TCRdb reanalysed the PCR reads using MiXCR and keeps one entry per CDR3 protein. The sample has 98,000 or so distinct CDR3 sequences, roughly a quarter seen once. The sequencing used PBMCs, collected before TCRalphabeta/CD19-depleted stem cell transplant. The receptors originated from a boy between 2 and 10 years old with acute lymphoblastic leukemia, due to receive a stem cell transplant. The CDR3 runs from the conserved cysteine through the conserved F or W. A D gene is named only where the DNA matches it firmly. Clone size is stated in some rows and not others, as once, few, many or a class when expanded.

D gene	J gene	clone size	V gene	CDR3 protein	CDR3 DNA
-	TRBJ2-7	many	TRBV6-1	CASSENTGTRTYEQYF	TGTGCCAGCAGTGAAAACACCGGGACCAGAACCTACGAGCAGTACTTC
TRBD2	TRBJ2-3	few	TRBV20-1	CSARETSGHEFYTDTQYF	TGCAGTGCTAGAGAAACTAGCGGACACGAATTCTACACAGATACGCAGTATTTT
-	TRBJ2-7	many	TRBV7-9	CASSPTGIHEQYF	TGTGCCAGCAGCCCAACAGGGATCCACGAGCAGTACTTC
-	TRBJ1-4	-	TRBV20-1	CSARSEKLFF	TGCAGTGCTAGAAGCGAAAAACTGTTTTTT
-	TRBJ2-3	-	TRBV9	CASSVRVGTDTQYF	TGTGCCAGCAGCGTAAGAGTAGGTACAGATACGCAGTATTTT
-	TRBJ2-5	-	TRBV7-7	CASSSQGGQETQYF	TGTGCCAGCAGCTCTCAAGGGGGACAAGAGACCCAGTACTTC
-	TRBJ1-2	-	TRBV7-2	CASSFGPGRGIYGYTF	TGTGCCAGCAGCTTCGGTCCAGGGAGAGGCATCTATGGCTACACCTTC
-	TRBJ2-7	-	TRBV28	CASGPPRDISYEQYF	TGTGCCAGCGGACCCCCCCGGGACATCTCCTACGAGCAGTACTTC
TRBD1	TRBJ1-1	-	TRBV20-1	CCAKDRDIEAFF	TGCTGTGCAAAGGACAGGGACATTGAAGCTTTCTTT
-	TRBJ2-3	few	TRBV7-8	CASSLVSGGGVTDTQYF	TGTGCCAGCAGCTTAGTTTCTGGCGGAGGTGTAACAGATACGCAGTATTTT
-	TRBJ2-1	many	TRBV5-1	CASSLDYSRSNEQFF	TGCGCCAGCAGCTTGGACTATTCCCGTTCCAATGAGCAGTTCTTC
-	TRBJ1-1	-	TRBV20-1	CSARATRDTEAFF	TGCAGTGCTAGGGCCACGCGGGATACTGAAGCTTTCTTT
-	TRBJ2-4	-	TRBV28	CASSFRGNKNIQYF	TGTGCCAGCAGTTTTCGAGGAAACAAAAACATTCAGTACTTC
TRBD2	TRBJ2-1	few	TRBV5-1	CASSPGGLAGGNEQFF	TGCGCCAGCAGCCCTGGAGGACTAGCGGGAGGGAATGAGCAGTTCTTC
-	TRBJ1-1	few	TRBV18	CASSPSRLGEAFF	TGTGCCAGCTCACCCTCCAGGCTCGGTGAAGCTTTCTTT
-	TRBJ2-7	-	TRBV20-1	CSARGAYEQYF	TGCAGTGCTAGGGGCGCCTACGAGCAGTACTTC
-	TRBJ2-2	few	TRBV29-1	CSVAGTYTGELFF	TGCAGCGTTGCCGGGACCTACACCGGGGAGCTGTTTTTT
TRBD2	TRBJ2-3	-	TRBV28	CACGRNTQYF	TGTGCGTGCGGGAGAAATACGCAGTATTTT
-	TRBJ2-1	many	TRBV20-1	CSARRSVDEQFF	TGCAGTGCTAGGAGGTCCGTGGATGAGCAGTTCTTC
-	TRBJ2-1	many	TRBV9	CASSGAQTPTAEQFF	TGTGCCAGCAGCGGAGCCCAGACCCCAACAGCTGAGCAGTTCTTC
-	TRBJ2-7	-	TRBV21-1	CASSKVGGRLSHEQYF	TGTGCCAGCAGCAAAGTAGGCGGGAGACTTTCCCACGAGCAGTACTTC
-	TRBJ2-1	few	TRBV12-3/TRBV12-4	CASSFSNNEQFF	TGTGCCAGCAGTTTCTCTAACAATGAGCAGTTCTTC
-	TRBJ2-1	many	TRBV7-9	CASSLVVEQFF	TGTGCCAGCAGCCTCGTGGTTGAGCAGTTCTTC
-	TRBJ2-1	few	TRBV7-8	CASSQNSDPGKGDEQFF	TGTGCCAGCAGCCAAAATTCGGACCCCGGGAAGGGCGATGAGCAGTTCTTC
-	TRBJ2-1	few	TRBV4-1	CASSLRNSGGKAGEQFF	TGCGCCAGCAGCCTAAGAAATAGCGGAGGGAAAGCAGGCGAGCAGTTCTTC
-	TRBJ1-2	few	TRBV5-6	CASSLTGKYGYTF	TGTGCCAGCAGCCTCACCGGGAAGTATGGCTACACCTTC
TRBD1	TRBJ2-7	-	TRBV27	CASSLTGGYEQYF	TGTGCCAGCTCGTTGACAGGGGGCTACGAGCAGTACTTC
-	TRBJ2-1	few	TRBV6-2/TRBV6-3	CASSRDSHNEQFF	TGTGCCAGCAGTAGGGACTCCCACAATGAGCAGTTCTTC
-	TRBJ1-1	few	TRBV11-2	CASSLDDLQDTEAFF	TGTGCCAGCAGCTTAGATGACCTTCAGGACACTGAAGCTTTCTTT
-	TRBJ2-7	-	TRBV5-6	CASSLVSFATYEQYF	TGTGCCAGCAGCTTGGTCAGTTTCGCAACCTACGAGCAGTACTTC
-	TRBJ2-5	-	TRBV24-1	CATSDLQMGTVETQYF	TGTGCCACCAGTGATTTGCAAATGGGTACAGTGGAGACCCAGTACTTC
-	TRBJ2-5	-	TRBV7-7	CASSPGRLYQETQYF	TGTGCCAGCAGCCCGGGACGGCTATATCAAGAGACCCAGTACTTC
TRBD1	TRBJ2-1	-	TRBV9	CASSVTYRTGAHEQFF	TGTGCCAGCAGCGTAACGTATCGGACAGGGGCCCATGAGCAGTTCTTC
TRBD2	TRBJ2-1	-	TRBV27	CASSFGTSSIDEQFF	TGTGCCAGCAGTTTCGGGACTAGCTCCATCGATGAGCAGTTCTTC
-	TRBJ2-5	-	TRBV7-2	CASSLVGSGGETQYF	TGTGCCAGCAGCTTAGTAGGTAGCGGAGGGGAGACCCAGTACTTC
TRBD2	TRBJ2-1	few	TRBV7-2	CASSLTSGRASEQFF	TGTGCCAGCAGCTTAACTAGCGGGAGGGCCAGTGAGCAGTTCTTC
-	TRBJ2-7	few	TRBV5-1	CASSWDSYEQYF	TGCGCCAGCAGCTGGGACTCCTACGAGCAGTACTTC